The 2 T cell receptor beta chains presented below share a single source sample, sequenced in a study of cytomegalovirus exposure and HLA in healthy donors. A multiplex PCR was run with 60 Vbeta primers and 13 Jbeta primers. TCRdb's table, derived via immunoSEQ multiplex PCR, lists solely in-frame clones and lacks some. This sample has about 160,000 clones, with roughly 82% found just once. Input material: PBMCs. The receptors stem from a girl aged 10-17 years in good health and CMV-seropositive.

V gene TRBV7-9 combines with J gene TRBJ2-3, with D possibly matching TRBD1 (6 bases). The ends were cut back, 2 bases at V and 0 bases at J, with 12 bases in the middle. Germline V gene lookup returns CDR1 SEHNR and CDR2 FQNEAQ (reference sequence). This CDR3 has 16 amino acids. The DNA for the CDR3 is TGTGCCAGCAGCTTAAATACAGGGATTAGCACAGATACGCAGTATTTT. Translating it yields CASSLNTGISTDTQYF.

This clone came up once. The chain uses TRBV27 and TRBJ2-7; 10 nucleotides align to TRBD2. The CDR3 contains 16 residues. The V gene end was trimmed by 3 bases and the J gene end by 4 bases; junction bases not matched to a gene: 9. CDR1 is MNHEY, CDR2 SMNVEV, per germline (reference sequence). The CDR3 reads CASSFSGGDMGYEQYF. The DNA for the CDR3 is TGTGCCAGCAGTTTCAGCGGGGGGGATATGGGGTACGAGCAGTACTTC.